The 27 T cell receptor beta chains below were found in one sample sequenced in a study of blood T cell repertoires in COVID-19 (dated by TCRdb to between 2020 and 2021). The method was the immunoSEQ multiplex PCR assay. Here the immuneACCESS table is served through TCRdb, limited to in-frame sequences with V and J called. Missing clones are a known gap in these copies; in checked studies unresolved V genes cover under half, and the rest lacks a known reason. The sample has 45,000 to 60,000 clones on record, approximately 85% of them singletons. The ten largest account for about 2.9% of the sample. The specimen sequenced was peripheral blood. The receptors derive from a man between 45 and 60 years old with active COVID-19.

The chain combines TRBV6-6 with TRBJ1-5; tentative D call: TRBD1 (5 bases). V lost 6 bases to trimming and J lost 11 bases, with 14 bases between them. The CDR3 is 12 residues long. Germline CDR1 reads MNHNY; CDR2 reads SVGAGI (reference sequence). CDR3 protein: CASRPGGKAQHF. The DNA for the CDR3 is TGTGCCAGCAGGCCCGGGGGTAAAGCCCAGCATTTT.

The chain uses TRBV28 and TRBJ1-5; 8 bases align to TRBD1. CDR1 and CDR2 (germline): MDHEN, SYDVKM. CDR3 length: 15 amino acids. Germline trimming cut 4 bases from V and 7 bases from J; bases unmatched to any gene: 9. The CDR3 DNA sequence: TGTGCCAGCAGTTCATTGGGACAGGCAAAACAGCCCCAGCATTTT. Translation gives CASSSLGQAKQPQHF.

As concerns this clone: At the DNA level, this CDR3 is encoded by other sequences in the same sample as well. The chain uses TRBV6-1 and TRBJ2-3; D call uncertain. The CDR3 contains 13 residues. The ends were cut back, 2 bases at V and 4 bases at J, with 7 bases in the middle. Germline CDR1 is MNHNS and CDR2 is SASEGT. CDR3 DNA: TGTGCCAGCAGTGAAACCCGAGCAGATACGCAGTATTTT. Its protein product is CASSETRADTQYF.

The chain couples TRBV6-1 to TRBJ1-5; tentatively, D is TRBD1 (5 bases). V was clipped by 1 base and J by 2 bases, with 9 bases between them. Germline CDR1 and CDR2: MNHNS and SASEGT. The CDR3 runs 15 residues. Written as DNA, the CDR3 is TGTGCCAGCAGTGAAGGGACAATCGGCAATCAGCCCCAGCATTTT. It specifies CASSEGTIGNQPQHF.

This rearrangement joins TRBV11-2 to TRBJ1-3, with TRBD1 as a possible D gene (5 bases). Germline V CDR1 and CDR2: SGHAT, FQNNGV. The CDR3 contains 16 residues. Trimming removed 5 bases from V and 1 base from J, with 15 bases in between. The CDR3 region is CASSRGTGGSGNTIYF. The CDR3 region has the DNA TGTGCCAGCAGCCGAGGGACGGGAGGTTCTGGAAACACCATATATTTT.

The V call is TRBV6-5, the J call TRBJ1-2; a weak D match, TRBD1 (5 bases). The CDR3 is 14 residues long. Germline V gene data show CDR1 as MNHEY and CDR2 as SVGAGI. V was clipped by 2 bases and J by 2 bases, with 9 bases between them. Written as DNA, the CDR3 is TGTGCCAGCAGTTACAGAGCAGGGAACTATGGCTACACCTTC. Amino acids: CASSYRAGNYGYTF.

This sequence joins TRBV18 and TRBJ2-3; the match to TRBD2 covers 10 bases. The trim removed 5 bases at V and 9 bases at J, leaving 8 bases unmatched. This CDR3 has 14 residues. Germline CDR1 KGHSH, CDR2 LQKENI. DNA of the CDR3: TGTGCCAGCTCAGCCCCTAGCGGGGGAAGAACGCAGTATTTT. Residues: CASSAPSGGRTQYF.

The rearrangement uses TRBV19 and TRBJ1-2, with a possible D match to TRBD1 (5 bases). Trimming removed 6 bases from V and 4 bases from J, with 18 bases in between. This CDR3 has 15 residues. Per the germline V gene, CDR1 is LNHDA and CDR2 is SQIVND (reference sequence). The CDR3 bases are TGTGCCAGTAGAAAGGACACACCTTTCCGCTATGGCTACACCTTC. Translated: CASRKDTPFRYGYTF. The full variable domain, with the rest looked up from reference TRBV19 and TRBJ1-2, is DGGITQSPKYLFRKEGQNVTLSCEQNLNHDAMYWYRQDPGQGLRLIYYSQIVNDFQKGDIAEGYSVSREKKESFPLTVTSAQKNPTAFYLCASRKDTPFRYGYTFGSGTRLTVV.

CDR3 amino acids: CATSDSGPTATDTQYF. The DNA of the CDR3 is TGTGCCACCAGTGATTCAGGGCCTACGGCCACAGATACGCAGTATTTT. V is TRBV24-1 and J is TRBJ2-3; TRBD1 might be the D (5 bases). CDR1 and CDR2 from the germline V gene are KGHDR and SFDVKD. Trimming cost V 2 bases and J 2 bases, with 13 bases left between them. The CDR3 runs to 16 residues.

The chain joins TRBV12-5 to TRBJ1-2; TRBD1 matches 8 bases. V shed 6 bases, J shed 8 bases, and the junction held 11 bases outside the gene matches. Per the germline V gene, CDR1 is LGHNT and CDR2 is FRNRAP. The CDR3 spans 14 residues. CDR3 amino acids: CASGYRQGSIGYTF. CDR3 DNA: TGTGCTAGTGGCTACAGACAGGGGTCTATCGGCTACACCTTC.

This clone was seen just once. CDR3 in amino acids: CASSYPLSHTEAFF. The CDR3 region has the DNA TGTGCCAGCAGTTACCCCCTCTCCCACACTGAAGCTTTCTTT. The chain is built from TRBV6-2 or TRBV6-3 and TRBJ1-1; D call uncertain. V was pared by 2 bases and J by 3 bases, with 10 bases between. This CDR3 comprises 14 residues. Germline loops: CDR1 MNHEY, CDR2 SVGEGT.

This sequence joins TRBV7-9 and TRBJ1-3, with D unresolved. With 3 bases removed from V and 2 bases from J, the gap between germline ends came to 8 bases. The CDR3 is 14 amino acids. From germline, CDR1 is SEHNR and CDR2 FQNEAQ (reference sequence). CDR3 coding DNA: TGTGCCAGCAGCTTGGTGGAGCCTGGAAACACCATATATTTT. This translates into CASSLVEPGNTIYF.

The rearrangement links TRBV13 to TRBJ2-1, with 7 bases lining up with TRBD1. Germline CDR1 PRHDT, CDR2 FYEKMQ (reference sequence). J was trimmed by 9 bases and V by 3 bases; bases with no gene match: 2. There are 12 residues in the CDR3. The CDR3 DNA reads TGTGCCAGCAGCTTGACAGGGTTTGAGCAGTTCTTC. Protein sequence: CASSLTGFEQFF.

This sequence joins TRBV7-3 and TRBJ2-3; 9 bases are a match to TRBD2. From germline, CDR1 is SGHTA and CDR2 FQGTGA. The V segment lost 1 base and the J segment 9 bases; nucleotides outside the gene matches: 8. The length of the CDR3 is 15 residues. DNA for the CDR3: TGTGCCAGCAGCTTAAGCGGGGGGGCGGCCGAAACGCAGTATTTT. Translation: CASSLSGGAAETQYF.

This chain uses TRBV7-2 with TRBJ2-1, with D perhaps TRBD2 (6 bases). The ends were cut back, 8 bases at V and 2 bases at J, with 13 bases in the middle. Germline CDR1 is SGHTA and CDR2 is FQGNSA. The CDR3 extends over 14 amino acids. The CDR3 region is CASGGRRTYNEQFF. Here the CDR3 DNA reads TGTGCCAGCGGGGGGAGAAGGACCTACAATGAGCAGTTCTTC.

CDR3 sequence: CASSPRQGAYQPQHF. In nucleotides, the CDR3 is TGTGCCAGTAGTCCACGACAGGGGGCGTATCAGCCCCAGCATTTT. This chain links TRBV19 with TRBJ1-5, with TRBD1 identical over 10 bases. Germline V gene lookup returns CDR1 LNHDA and CDR2 SQIVND (reference sequence). The length of the CDR3 is 15 residues. V was pared by 5 bases and J by 5 bases, with 6 bases of the junction left unmatched.

This CDR3 is CASSAYGLAGAFGRAGELFF. Here the CDR3 DNA reads TGTGCCAGCAGCGCTTATGGACTAGCGGGAGCGTTTGGAAGAGCCGGGGAGCTGTTTTTT. The chain uses TRBV9 and TRBJ2-2; 13 bases match TRBD2. The CDR3 runs to 20 residues. Per the germline V gene, CDR1 is SGDLS and CDR2 is YYNGEE. J lost 6 bases, V lost 3 bases, and 17 bases had no gene match.

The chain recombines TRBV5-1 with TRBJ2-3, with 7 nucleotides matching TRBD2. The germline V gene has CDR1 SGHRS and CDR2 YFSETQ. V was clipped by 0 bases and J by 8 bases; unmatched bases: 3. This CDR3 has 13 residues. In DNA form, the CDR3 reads TGCGCCAGCAGCTTGGCCTCGGGGGGTACGCAGTATTTT. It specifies CASSLASGGTQYF.

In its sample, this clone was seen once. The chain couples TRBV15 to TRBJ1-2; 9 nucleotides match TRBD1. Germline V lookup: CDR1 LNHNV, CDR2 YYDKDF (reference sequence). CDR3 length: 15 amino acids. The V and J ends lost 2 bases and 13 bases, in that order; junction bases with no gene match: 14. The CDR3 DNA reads TGTGCCACCAGCAGAACAGCGACAGAGGGACAGGGATGCACCTTC. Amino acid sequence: CATSRTATEGQGCTF.

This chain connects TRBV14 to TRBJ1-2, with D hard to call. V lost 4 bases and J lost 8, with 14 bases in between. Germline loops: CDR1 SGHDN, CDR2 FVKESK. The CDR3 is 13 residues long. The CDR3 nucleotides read TGTGCCAGCAGCCCCCGCCGGAGCGACGGCTACACCTTC. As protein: CASSPRRSDGYTF.

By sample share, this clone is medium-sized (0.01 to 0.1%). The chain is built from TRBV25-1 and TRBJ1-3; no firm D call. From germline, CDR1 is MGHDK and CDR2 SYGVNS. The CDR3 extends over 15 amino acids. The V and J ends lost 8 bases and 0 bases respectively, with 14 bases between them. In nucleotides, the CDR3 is TGTGCCAGCTCTGGCACCCTCTTCTCTGGAAACACCATATATTTT. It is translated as CASSGTLFSGNTIYF.

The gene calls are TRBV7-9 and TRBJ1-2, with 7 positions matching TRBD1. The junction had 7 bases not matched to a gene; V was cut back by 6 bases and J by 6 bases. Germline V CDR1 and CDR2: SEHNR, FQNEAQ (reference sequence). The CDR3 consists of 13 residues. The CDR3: CASRQTGFDGYTF. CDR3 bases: TGTGCCAGCAGGCAGACAGGGTTCGATGGCTACACCTTC.

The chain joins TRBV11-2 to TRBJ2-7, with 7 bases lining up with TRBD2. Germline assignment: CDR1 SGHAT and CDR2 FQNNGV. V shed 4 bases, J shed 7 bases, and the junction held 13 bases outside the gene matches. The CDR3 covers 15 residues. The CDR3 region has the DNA TGTGCCAGCAGCTCTTTGGGAGGGAGCCTTGGGGAGCAGTACGTC. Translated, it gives CASSSLGGSLGEQYV.

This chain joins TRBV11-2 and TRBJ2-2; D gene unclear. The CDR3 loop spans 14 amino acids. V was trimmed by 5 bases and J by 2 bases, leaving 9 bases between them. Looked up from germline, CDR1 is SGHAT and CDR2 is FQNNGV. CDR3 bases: TGTGCCAGCAGCCCGGGTCCTAACACCGGGGAGCTGTTTTTT. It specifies CASSPGPNTGELFF. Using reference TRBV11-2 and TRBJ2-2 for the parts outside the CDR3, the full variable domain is EAGVAQSPRYKIIEKRQSVAFWCNPISGHATLYWYQQILGQGPKLLIQFQNNGVVDDSQLPKDRFSAERLKGVDSTLKIQPAKLEDSAVYLCASSPGPNTGELFFGEGSRLTVL.

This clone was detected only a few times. The CDR3: CASSLVVGPEGYTF. In nucleotides, the CDR3 is TGCGCCAGCAGCCTAGTGGTCGGCCCTGAAGGCTACACCTTC. The chain combines TRBV5-1 with TRBJ1-2; D unclear. The germline gives CDR1 SGHRS, CDR2 YFSETQ. CDR3 length: 14 amino acids. V lost 4 bases, J lost 8 bases, and 18 bases lay in between.

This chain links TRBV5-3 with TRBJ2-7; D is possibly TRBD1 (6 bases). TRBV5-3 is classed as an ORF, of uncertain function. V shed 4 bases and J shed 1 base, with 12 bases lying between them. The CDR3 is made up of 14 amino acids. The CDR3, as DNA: TGTGCCAGAAGCAGCCGGGGACATTCCTACGAGCAGTACGTC. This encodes CARSSRGHSYEQYV.

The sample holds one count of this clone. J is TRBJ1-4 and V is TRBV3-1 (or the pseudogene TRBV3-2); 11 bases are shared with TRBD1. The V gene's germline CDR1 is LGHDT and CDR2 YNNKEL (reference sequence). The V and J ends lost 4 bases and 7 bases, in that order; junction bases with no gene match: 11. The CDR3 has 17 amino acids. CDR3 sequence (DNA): TGTGCCAGCAGCCGTCGTCGAACCGGGACAGGGGGTGAAAAACTGTTTTTT. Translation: CASSRRRTGTGGEKLFF.